This is a list of T cell receptor beta chains from one sample in a study of T cells in localized non-small cell lung cancer. The assay was immunoSEQ multiplex PCR, and TCRdb's table has in-frame clones only and misses some. Among 1,500 to 2,000 clones listed, roughly a quarter were seen once. The sequences come from normal lung tissue next to the tumor, collected before any cancer treatment. These receptors originate from a female donor of 60 years or more with stage I lung adenocarcinoma. The CDR3 runs from the conserved cysteine through the conserved F or W. The order of the fields is CDR3 protein, V gene, clone size, D gene. A D gene is named only where the DNA matches it firmly. Clone size is stated in some rows and not others, as once, few, many or a class when expanded.

CASSPRLRGTPNEQFF,TRBV11-3,few,.
CASSLDGGPAWTGELFF,TRBV11-3,few,.
CASSPIRAKPEKLFF,TRBV11-3,medium-sized,.
CASSQDPRLAGVALYEQYF,TRBV14,.,TRBD2
CASSLMGENNQPQHF,TRBV11-3,.,.
CASSLGGTKNIQYF,TRBV11-3,few,.
CASSLRPRETGELFF,TRBV5-1,.,.
CASSAGQPPYEQYF,TRBV9,few,TRBD1
CAWSSWGGTNTEAFF,TRBV30,.,.
CASSLKGPLNYGYTF,TRBV11-3,.,.
CASSDLVTQYF,TRBV6-7,.,.
CASSIDRRVHGELFF,TRBV19,.,.
CAWYSGHPDSPLHF,TRBV30,large,.
CASSYSWADKYF,TRBV6-7,.,.
CAWSVGSRRTNEKLFF,TRBV30,few,.
CASSKPGGRNEQYF,TRBV6-8,few,TRBD2
CASSSPNEEKLFF,TRBV18,.,.
CASSADSNTEAFF,TRBV18,.,.
CASSLSGGRAGTYNEQFF,TRBV11-3,medium-sized,TRBD2
CASSLEGPGQGNQPQHF,TRBV5-1,few,.
CASSTQTAQETQYF,TRBV6-8,medium-sized,.